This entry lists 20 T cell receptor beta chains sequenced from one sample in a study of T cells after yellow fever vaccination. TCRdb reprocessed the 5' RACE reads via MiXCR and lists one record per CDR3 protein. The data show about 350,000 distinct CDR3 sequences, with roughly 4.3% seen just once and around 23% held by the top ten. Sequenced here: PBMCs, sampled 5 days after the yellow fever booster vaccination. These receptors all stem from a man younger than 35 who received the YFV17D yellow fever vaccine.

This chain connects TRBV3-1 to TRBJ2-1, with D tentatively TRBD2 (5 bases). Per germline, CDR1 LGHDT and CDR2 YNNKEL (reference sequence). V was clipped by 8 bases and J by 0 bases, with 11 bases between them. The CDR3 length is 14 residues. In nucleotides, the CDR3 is TGTGCCAGCGGGCCTCGGGGCTCCTACAATGAGCAGTTCTTC. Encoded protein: CASGPRGSYNEQFF.

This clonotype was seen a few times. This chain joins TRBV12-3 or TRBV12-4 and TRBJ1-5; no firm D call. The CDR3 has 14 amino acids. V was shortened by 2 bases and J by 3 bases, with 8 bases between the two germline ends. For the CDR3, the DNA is TGTGCCAGCAGTTTACCGGTTGACAATCAGCCCCAGCATTTT. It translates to CASSLPVDNQPQHF.

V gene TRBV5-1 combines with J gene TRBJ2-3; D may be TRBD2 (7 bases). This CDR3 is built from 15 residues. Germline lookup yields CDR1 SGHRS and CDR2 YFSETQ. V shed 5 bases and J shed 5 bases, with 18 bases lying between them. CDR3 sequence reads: CASSFVGGRQDTQYF. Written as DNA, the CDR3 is TGCGCCAGCAGTTTCGTGGGGGGGCGGCAAGATACGCAGTATTTT.

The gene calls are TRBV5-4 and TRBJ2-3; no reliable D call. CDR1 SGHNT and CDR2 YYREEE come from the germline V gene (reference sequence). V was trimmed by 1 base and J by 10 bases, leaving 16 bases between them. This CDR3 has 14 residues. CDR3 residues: CASSLIGVASAQYF. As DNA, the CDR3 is TGTGCCAGCAGCTTGATCGGTGTAGCCTCTGCGCAGTATTTT.

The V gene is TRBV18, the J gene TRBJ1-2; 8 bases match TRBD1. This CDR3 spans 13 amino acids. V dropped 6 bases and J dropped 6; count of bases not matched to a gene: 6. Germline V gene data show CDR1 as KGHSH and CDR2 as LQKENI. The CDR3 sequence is CASSRTGPDGYTF. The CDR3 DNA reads TGTGCCAGCTCCCGGACAGGGCCCGATGGCTACACCTTC.

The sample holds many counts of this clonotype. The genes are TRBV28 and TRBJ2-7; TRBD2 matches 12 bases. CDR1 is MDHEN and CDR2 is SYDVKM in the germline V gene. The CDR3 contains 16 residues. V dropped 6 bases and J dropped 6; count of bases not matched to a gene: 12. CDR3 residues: CASSSLGLAGGPEQYV. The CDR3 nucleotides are TGTGCCAGCAGCTCCCTCGGGCTAGCGGGGGGGCCCGAGCAGTACGTC.

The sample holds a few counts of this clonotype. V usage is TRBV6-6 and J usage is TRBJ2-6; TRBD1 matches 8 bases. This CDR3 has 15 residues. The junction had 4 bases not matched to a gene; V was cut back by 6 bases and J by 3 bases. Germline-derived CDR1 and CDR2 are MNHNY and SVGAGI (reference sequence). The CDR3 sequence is CASSLQGGGANVLTF. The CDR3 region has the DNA TGTGCCAGCAGCCTACAGGGGGGTGGGGCCAACGTCCTGACTTTC.

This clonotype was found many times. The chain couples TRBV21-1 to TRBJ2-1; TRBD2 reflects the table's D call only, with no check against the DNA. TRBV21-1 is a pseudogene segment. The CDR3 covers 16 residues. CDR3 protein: CASSGPDPRPDNEQFF. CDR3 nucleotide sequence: TGTGCCAGCAGCGGGCCGGACCCACGACCGGACAATGAGCAGTTCTTC.

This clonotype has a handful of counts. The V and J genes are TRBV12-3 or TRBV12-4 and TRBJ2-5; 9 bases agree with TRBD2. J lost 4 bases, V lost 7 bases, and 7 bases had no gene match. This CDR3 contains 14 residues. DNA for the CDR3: TGTGCCAGCAACCCGGGACTAGCCTTAGAGACCCAGTACTTC. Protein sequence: CASNPGLALETQYF.

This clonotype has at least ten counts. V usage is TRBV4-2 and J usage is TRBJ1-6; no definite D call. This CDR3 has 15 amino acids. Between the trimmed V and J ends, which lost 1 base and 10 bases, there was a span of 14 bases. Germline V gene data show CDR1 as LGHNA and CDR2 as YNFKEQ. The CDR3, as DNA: TGTGCCAGCAGCCAAGGGTTACGGGATCCCTCACCCCTCCACTTT. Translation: CASSQGLRDPSPLHF.

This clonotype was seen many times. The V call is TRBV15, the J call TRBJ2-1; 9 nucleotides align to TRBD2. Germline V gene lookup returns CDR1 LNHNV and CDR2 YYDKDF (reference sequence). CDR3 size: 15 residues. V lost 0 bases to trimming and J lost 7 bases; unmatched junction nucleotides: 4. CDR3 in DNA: TGTGCCACCAGCAGAGAAAGGCTAGCGGGGAATGAGCAGTTCTTC. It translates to CATSRERLAGNEQFF.

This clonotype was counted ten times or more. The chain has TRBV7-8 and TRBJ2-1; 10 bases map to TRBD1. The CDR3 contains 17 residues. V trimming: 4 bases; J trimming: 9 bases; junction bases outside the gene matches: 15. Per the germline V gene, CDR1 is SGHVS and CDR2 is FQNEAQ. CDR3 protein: CASSSIAQGQGFREQFF. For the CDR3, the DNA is TGTGCCAGCAGCTCAATAGCGCAGGGACAGGGGTTTCGTGAGCAGTTCTTC.

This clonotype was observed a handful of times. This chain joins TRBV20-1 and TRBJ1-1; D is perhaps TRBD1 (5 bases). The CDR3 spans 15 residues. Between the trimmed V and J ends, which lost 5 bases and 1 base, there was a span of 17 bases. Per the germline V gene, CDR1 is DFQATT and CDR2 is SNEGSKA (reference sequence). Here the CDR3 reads CSAQTPGTANTEAFF. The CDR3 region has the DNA TGCAGTGCTCAAACCCCCGGGACCGCGAACACTGAAGCTTTCTTT.

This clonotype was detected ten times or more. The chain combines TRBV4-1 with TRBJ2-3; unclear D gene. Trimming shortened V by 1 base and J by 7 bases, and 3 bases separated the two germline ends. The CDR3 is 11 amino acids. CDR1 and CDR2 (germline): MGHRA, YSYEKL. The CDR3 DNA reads TGCGCCAGCAGCCAAGGAAATACGCAGTATTTT. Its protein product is CASSQGNTQYF.

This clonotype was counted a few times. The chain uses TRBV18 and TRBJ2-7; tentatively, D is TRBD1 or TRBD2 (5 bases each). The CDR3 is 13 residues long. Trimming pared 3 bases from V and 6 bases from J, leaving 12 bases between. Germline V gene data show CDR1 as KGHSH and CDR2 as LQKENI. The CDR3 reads CASSPGPFAEQYF. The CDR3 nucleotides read TGTGCCAGCTCACCGGGACCTTTCGCCGAGCAGTACTTC.

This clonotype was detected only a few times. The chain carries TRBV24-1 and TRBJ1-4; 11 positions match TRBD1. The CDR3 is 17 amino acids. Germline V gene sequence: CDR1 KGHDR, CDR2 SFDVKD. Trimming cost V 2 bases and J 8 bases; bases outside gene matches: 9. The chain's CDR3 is CATSDSRSGTGGEKLFF. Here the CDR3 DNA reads TGTGCCACCAGTGATTCCAGATCCGGGACAGGGGGAGAAAAACTGTTTTTT.

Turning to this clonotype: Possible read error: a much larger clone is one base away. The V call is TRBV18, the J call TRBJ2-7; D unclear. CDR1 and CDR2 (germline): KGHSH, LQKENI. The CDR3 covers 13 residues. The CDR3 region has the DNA TGTGCCAGCTCACCACGCCAGACCTACGAGCTGTACTTC. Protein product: CASSPRQTYELYF.

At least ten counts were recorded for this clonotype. The CDR3 region has the DNA TGTGCCAGCAGCCGTCCGGGAACCGGGGAGCTGTTTTTT. As protein: CASSRPGTGELFF. The V gene is TRBV4-2, the J gene TRBJ2-2; possibly TRBD2 for D (5 bases). The CDR3 covers 13 residues. The V end was cut by 4 bases, the J end by 5 bases, with 8 bases between. Germline V CDR1 and CDR2: LGHNA, YNFKEQ.

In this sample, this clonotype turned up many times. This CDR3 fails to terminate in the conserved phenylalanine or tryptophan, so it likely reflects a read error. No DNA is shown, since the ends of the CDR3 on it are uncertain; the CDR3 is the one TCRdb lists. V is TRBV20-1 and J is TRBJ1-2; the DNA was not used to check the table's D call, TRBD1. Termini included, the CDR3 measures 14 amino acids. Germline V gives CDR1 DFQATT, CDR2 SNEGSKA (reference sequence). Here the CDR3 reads CSASDPSRGQGMGY.

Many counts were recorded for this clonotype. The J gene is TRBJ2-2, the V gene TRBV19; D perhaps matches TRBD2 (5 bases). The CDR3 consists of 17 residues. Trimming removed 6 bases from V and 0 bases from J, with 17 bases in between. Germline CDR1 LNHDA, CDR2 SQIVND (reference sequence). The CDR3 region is CASRDPTGKTNTGELFF. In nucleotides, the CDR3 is TGTGCCAGTAGAGACCCGACGGGAAAAACGAACACCGGGGAGCTGTTTTTT. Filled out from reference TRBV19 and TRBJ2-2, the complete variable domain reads DGGITQSPKYLFRKEGQNVTLSCEQNLNHDAMYWYRQDPGQGLRLIYYSQIVNDFQKGDIAEGYSVSREKKESFPLTVTSAQKNPTAFYLCASRDPTGKTNTGELFFGEGSRLTVL.